This T cell receptor (beta chain) was recorded in a study of blood T cell repertoires in COVID-19. The wider study: The cDNA or gDNA used as material had been derived from T cells, B-cell-depleted T cells, or PBMCs.

The assay was immunoSEQ multiplex PCR, and TCRdb's table has in-frame clones only and misses some. The sample holds 300,000 to 450,000 clones, 87% seen once. Followed over time, Seattle patients had been enrolled while infection was active. This clone was recorded only once. Sequencing was carried out using peripheral blood. The clonotype was recovered from a woman aged 25 to 39 with COVID-19, enrolled during active disease.

The CDR3 DNA reads as TGTGCCAGCAGCTCACGGGCCTACGAGCAGTACTTC. Translation gives CASSSRAYEQYF. V and J are TRBV7-2 and TRBJ2-7, with unresolved D. The germline gives CDR1 SGHTA, CDR2 FQGNSA. The V gene lost 4 bases and the J gene lost 2 bases, with 6 bases spanning the gap. The CDR3 is 12 residues long.